The sequence of this TCR beta chain was determined in a study of T cells after yellow fever vaccination. Germline V CDR1 and CDR2: MGHDK, SYGVNS. Germline trimming cut 2 bases from V and 4 bases from J; bases unmatched to any gene: 6. This CDR3 is 16 amino acids long. MiXCR, applied by TCRdb to the 5' RACE reads, yields one record per CDR3 protein. This table holds roughly 60,000 distinct CDR3 sequences, approximately 7% found once. The chain links TRBV25-1 to TRBJ2-1; 9 positions agree with TRBD2. This sequence was found in a young man who received the YFV17D yellow fever vaccine. The specimen comprised CD8+ T cells sorted from PBMCs, sampled on the day of the first yellow fever vaccination. CDR3 in DNA: TGTGCCAGCAGTGAAGGAGCGGGGGGACTGTACAATGAGCAGTTCTTC. This gives the protein CASSEGAGGLYNEQFF.